This T cell receptor (beta chain) was recovered during a study of CD8+CD57+ T cells in acquired aplastic anemia. Findings and caveats of the study: For CD8+ Simpson's diversity, patients and controls showed no significant difference.

Germline CDR1 SNHLY, CDR2 FYNNEI. This CDR3 contains 17 residues. Trimming shortened V by 0 bases and J by 1 base, and 14 bases separated the two germline ends. A word on this clonotype: What it binds is unknown.

Patients chosen for sequencing had shown CD8+CD57+ cell expansion by flow cytometry. The study profiled TCR beta VDJ and CDR3 using genomic DNA as template. TCRdb used MiXCR to reprocess the reads, holding one entry per CDR3 protein. The data show roughly 250,000 distinct CDR3 sequences, 47% seen once. The TCR was taken from a human donor with aplastic anemia. The sample consisted of sorted CD4+, CD8+, or CD8+CD57+ T cells (not recorded which) from PBMCs. This chain links TRBV2 with TRBJ2-3, with D possibly being TRBD1 or TRBD2 (5 bases each). The CDR3 coding sequence is TGTGCCAGCAGTGAAGCGCGAGAGGGGCTGGGCACAGATACGCAGTATTTT. Translating gives CASSEAREGLGTDTQYF. Looking up the rest from reference TRBV2 and TRBJ2-3 gives the full variable domain: EPEVTQTPSHQVTQMGQEVILRCVPISNHLYFYWYRQILGQKVEFLVSFYNNEISEKSEIFDDQFSVERPDGSNFTLKIRSTKLEDSAMYFCASSEAREGLGTDTQYFGPGTRLTVL.